The rows below give T cell receptor beta chains drawn from one sample of a study of blood T cell repertoires in COVID-19. Sequenced by immunoSEQ multiplex PCR; TCRdb stores in-frame clones only, minus some. The data hold about 75,000 clones, with around 79% observed a single time. Sequenced material: peripheral blood. These receptors were obtained from a woman aged 80 or over with active or convalescent COVID-19. Each CDR3 is given with its conserved first and last residue. The order of the fields is D gene, J gene, V gene, clone size, CDR3 protein, CDR3 DNA. A D gene is named only where the DNA matches it firmly. Clone size is shown for a subset of rows, as once, few, many or a class of expanded clone.

D gene: TRBD2; J gene: TRBJ2-3; V gene: TRBV3-1/TRBV3-2; clone size: NA; CDR3 protein: CASTSGGGTDTQYF; CDR3 DNA: TGTGCCAGCACCAGCGGGGGGGGCACAGATACGCAGTATTTT
D gene: TRBD1; J gene: TRBJ1-4; V gene: TRBV28; clone size: once; CDR3 protein: CASSTTGRKLFF; CDR3 DNA: TGTGCCAGCAGTACGACAGGGAGGAAACTGTTTTTT
D gene: TRBD1; J gene: TRBJ1-1; V gene: TRBV29-1; clone size: NA; CDR3 protein: CSVITTGRNTEAFF; CDR3 DNA: TGCAGCGTAATTACGACAGGGCGAAACACTGAAGCTTTCTTT
D gene: NA; J gene: TRBJ1-5; V gene: TRBV19; clone size: NA; CDR3 protein: CASRGGRQPQHF; CDR3 DNA: TGTGCCAGTAGGGGGGGTCGTCAGCCCCAGCATTTT
D gene: NA; J gene: TRBJ1-2; V gene: TRBV3-1/TRBV3-2; clone size: NA; CDR3 protein: CASSQLDSVYGYTF; CDR3 DNA: TGTGCCAGCAGCCAGCTAGACAGTGTCTATGGCTACACCTTC
D gene: TRBD1; J gene: TRBJ1-2; V gene: TRBV4-1; clone size: once; CDR3 protein: CASSQAAGGAYGYTF; CDR3 DNA: TGCGCCAGCAGCCAAGCGGCAGGGGGCGCCTATGGCTACACCTTC
D gene: NA; J gene: TRBJ1-2; V gene: TRBV7-9; clone size: NA; CDR3 protein: CASSLAGEYYGYTF; CDR3 DNA: TGTGCCAGCAGCTTAGCGGGCGAGTACTATGGCTACACCTTC
D gene: TRBD2; J gene: TRBJ2-3; V gene: TRBV9; clone size: few; CDR3 protein: CASSSKTSGNGADTQYF; CDR3 DNA: TGTGCCAGCAGCTCCAAGACTAGCGGAAACGGTGCAGATACGCAGTATTTT
D gene: NA; J gene: TRBJ1-2; V gene: TRBV19; clone size: NA; CDR3 protein: CASRILGLYGYTF; CDR3 DNA: TGTGCCAGTAGGATCTTAGGACTATATGGCTACACCTTC
D gene: TRBD2; J gene: TRBJ2-2; V gene: TRBV7-7; clone size: NA; CDR3 protein: CASSPLAGWGTGELFF; CDR3 DNA: TGTGCCAGCAGCCCCTTAGCGGGATGGGGCACCGGGGAGCTGTTTTTT
D gene: NA; J gene: TRBJ2-3; V gene: TRBV5-5; clone size: NA; CDR3 protein: CASSLVGEGGGTDTQYF; CDR3 DNA: TGTGCCAGCAGCTTAGTGGGGGAGGGGGGGGGCACAGATACGCAGTATTTT
D gene: TRBD1; J gene: TRBJ1-1; V gene: TRBV28; clone size: NA; CDR3 protein: CASRYQGARKSEAFF; CDR3 DNA: TGTGCCAGCAGATATCAGGGGGCGCGTAAATCTGAAGCTTTCTTT
D gene: NA; J gene: TRBJ1-5; V gene: TRBV28; clone size: NA; CDR3 protein: CASSSTGSAQHF; CDR3 DNA: TGTGCCAGCAGTTCTACAGGGTCAGCCCAGCATTTT
D gene: NA; J gene: TRBJ2-1; V gene: TRBV4-3; clone size: NA; CDR3 protein: CASSQGTAAYNEQFF; CDR3 DNA: TGCGCCAGCAGCCAAGGGACAGCAGCCTACAATGAGCAGTTCTTC
D gene: TRBD2; J gene: TRBJ2-1; V gene: TRBV5-1; clone size: NA; CDR3 protein: CASSLFAGGHNEQFF; CDR3 DNA: TGCGCCAGCAGCTTATTTGCGGGGGGGCACAATGAGCAGTTCTTC
D gene: TRBD2; J gene: TRBJ2-1; V gene: TRBV5-8; clone size: NA; CDR3 protein: CASRKKAGSSYNEQFF; CDR3 DNA: TGTGCCAGCAGAAAAAAAGCGGGGTCGTCCTACAATGAGCAGTTCTTC
D gene: NA; J gene: TRBJ2-5; V gene: TRBV7-2; clone size: NA; CDR3 protein: CASKRGGQETQYF; CDR3 DNA: TGTGCCAGCAAGAGGGGGGGCCAAGAGACCCAGTACTTC
D gene: NA; J gene: TRBJ1-2; V gene: TRBV24-1; clone size: NA; CDR3 protein: CATSDSTQGFEGYTF; CDR3 DNA: TGTGCCACCAGTGATTCCACACAGGGATTCGAAGGCTACACCTTC
D gene: TRBD1; J gene: TRBJ2-2; V gene: TRBV24-1; clone size: NA; CDR3 protein: CATSVLPGQGSTGELFF; CDR3 DNA: TGTGCCACCAGTGTCTTACCGGGACAGGGAAGCACCGGGGAGCTGTTTTTT
D gene: TRBD1; J gene: TRBJ1-2; V gene: TRBV4-3; clone size: NA; CDR3 protein: CASSFRTGANYGYTF; CDR3 DNA: TGCGCCAGCAGCTTTCGGACAGGTGCGAACTATGGCTACACCTTC
D gene: NA; J gene: TRBJ2-2; V gene: TRBV5-6; clone size: NA; CDR3 protein: CASSLGDRRGTGELFF; CDR3 DNA: TGTGCCAGCAGCTTGGGCGACAGGCGTGGCACCGGGGAGCTGTTTTTT
D gene: NA; J gene: TRBJ2-5; V gene: TRBV5-4; clone size: NA; CDR3 protein: CASSLDFQETQYF; CDR3 DNA: TGTGCCAGCAGCTTGGACTTCCAAGAGACCCAGTACTTC
D gene: NA; J gene: TRBJ2-7; V gene: TRBV6-2/TRBV6-3; clone size: NA; CDR3 protein: CASSRKRHYEQYF; CDR3 DNA: TGTGCCAGCAGCCGGAAAAGACACTACGAGCAGTACTTC
D gene: TRBD1; J gene: TRBJ1-2; V gene: TRBV6-5; clone size: NA; CDR3 protein: CASSRQGYGYTF; CDR3 DNA: TGTGCCAGCAGTCGACAGGGCTATGGCTACACCTTC
D gene: TRBD2; J gene: TRBJ2-1; V gene: TRBV19; clone size: NA; CDR3 protein: CASSPERGVDNEQFF; CDR3 DNA: TGTGCCAGTAGTCCAGAGCGGGGGGTTGATAATGAGCAGTTCTTC
D gene: NA; J gene: TRBJ2-3; V gene: TRBV7-2; clone size: NA; CDR3 protein: CASSSHQGWSTDTQYF; CDR3 DNA: TGTGCCAGCAGCTCTCATCAGGGGTGGAGCACAGATACGCAGTATTTT
D gene: NA; J gene: TRBJ1-1; V gene: TRBV7-8; clone size: NA; CDR3 protein: CASSPTGSGTEAFF; CDR3 DNA: TGTGCCAGCAGCCCTACAGGGAGTGGGACTGAAGCTTTCTTT
D gene: NA; J gene: TRBJ1-1; V gene: TRBV4-3; clone size: NA; CDR3 protein: CASSQDNSRCWYAFF; CDR3 DNA: TGCGCCAGCAGCCAAGATAACTCCCGATGTTGGTACGCTTTCTTT
D gene: NA; J gene: TRBJ2-1; V gene: TRBV11-2; clone size: NA; CDR3 protein: CASSSVWGPKNEQFF; CDR3 DNA: TGTGCCAGCAGCTCCGTCTGGGGGCCTAAGAATGAGCAGTTCTTC